One sample yielded the 26 T cell receptor beta chains listed below, sequenced in a study of blood T cells in healthy people across ages. Primed by a sample-barcoded 5' primer and a J-beta primer mix, a second PCR proceeded for about 6 to 11 cycles. Via MiXCR, TCRdb re-called the 5' RACE reads, giving one row per CDR3 protein. This repertoire shows some 1.4 million distinct CDR3 sequences, 35% to 45% found once; its top ten account for roughly 7.9%. The sequenced material came from blood. These receptor sequences come from a woman under 30 in good health.

This chain uses TRBV6-1 with TRBJ2-7; D is perhaps TRBD1 or TRBD2 (5 bases each). CDR3 length: 16 amino acids. Between the trimmed V and J ends, which lost 10 bases and 0 bases, there was a span of 22 bases. In germline, CDR1 is MNHNS, CDR2 SASEGT. CDR3: CATPGTLSGISYEQYF. The CDR3 bases are TGTGCCACCCCAGGGACCCTATCCGGGATCTCCTACGAGCAGTACTTC.

CDR3 protein: CASSFVGPPYNEQYF. In DNA form, the CDR3 reads TGTGCCAGCAGCTTCGTAGGTCCACCCTACAATGAGCAGTACTTC. The chain carries TRBV7-2 and TRBJ2-1; D is ambiguous. The J call could be wrong; TRBJ2-7 is a better fit for the DNA end. Looked up from germline, CDR1 is SGHTA and CDR2 is FQGNSA. This CDR3 has 15 residues.

V is TRBV6-2 or TRBV6-3 and J is TRBJ1-2; weak D call: TRBD1 (5 bases). The CDR3 sequence is 16 residues long. Germline V CDR1 and CDR2: MNHEY, SVGEGT. Between the trimmed V and J ends, which lost 4 bases and 3 bases, there was a span of 18 bases. The CDR3, as DNA: TGTGCCAGCAGTTTGCCAGGGCCCCGTTCGGACTATGGCTACACCTTC. Residues: CASSLPGPRSDYGYTF.

This chain links TRBV20-1 with TRBJ1-5; D is undetermined. Germline V lookup: CDR1 DFQATT, CDR2 SNEGSKA (reference sequence). Trimming pared 5 bases from V and 0 bases from J, leaving 8 bases between. This CDR3 spans 13 amino acids. The CDR3 loop is CSARRGSNQPQHF. CDR3 coding DNA: TGCAGTGCTCGACGGGGTAGCAATCAGCCCCAGCATTTT.

V usage is TRBV27 and J usage is TRBJ2-5; TRBD1 matches at 9 bases. With 3 bases clipped from V and 6 bases from J, the junction kept 8 bases outside the gene matches. This CDR3 region has 15 residues. The germline V gene encodes CDR1 MNHEY and CDR2 SMNVEV (reference sequence). The CDR3 DNA sequence: TGTGCCAGCAGTTTGGGGACAGGGACGGGAAAGACCCAGTACTTC. It specifies CASSLGTGTGKTQYF.

The table lists this clonotype with a few counts. The chain employs TRBV2 and TRBJ2-1, with 7 positions matching TRBD2. The CDR3 runs 15 residues. From germline, CDR1 is SNHLY and CDR2 FYNNEI. V was pared by 5 bases and J by 4 bases, with 8 bases of the junction left unmatched. The CDR3 spells CASSTGRAGYNEQFF. The CDR3 bases are TGTGCCAGCAGTACGGGACGAGCGGGATACAATGAGCAGTTCTTC.

Written as DNA, the CDR3 is TGTGCCAGCAGCCAAGATAATAGAGACAGGGGCACCGGGGAGCTGTTTTTT. Translating gives CASSQDNRDRGTGELFF. The V gene is TRBV3-1, the J gene TRBJ2-2; TRBD1 aligns across 8 bases. Germline CDR1 reads LGHDT; CDR2 reads YNNKEL (reference sequence). The CDR3 runs 17 residues. V gave up 0 bases and J gave up 4 bases; unmatched junction bases: 7.

This clonotype occurred a few times. V is TRBV7-2 and J is TRBJ2-5; 10 bases align to TRBD1. The end of the DNA is better explained by TRBJ2-7, so the J call may be wrong. Per germline, CDR1 SGHTA and CDR2 FQGNSA. The CDR3 consists of 14 residues. Here the CDR3 DNA reads TGTGCCAGCAGTCTAGACAGGGGGCGCAACGAGCAGTACTTC. As protein: CASSLDRGRNEQYF.

The chain carries TRBV5-1 and TRBJ1-5, with D hard to call. Germline CDR1 and CDR2: SGHRS and YFSETQ. This CDR3 spans 14 amino acids. Trimming stripped 0 bases from V and 6 bases from J, with 10 bases between. Here the CDR3 reads CASSLEDGSQPQHF. The CDR3, as DNA: TGCGCCAGCAGCTTGGAGGACGGTTCTCAGCCCCAGCATTTT.

V usage is TRBV5-1 and J usage is TRBJ1-2; maybe TRBD1 (5 bases). The CDR3 totals 14 residues. CDR1 and CDR2 (germline): SGHRS, YFSETQ. Trimming cost V 2 bases and J 10 bases, with 18 bases left between them. CDR3 nucleotides: TGCGCCAGCAGCTTAAACACAGTGGGGGGAGCCTACACCTTC. Encoded protein: CASSLNTVGGAYTF.

On this clonotype: One base away lies a much larger clone, so this may be a sequencing read error. The V and J genes are TRBV4-1 and TRBJ2-3; possible D gene TRBD2, 6 bases. The CDR3 contains 17 residues. V was shortened by 1 base and J by 5 bases, with 19 bases between the two germline ends. The germline V gene encodes CDR1 MGHRA and CDR2 YSYEKL. The CDR3 DNA sequence: TGCGCCAGCAGCCAAGGCGACGAGGGACTCATGGGAGATACGCAGTATTTT. It yields the protein CASSQGDEGLMGDTQYF.

V gene TRBV27 combines with J gene TRBJ2-1; the D gene could be TRBD1 or TRBD2 (5 bases each). CDR1 and CDR2 from the germline V gene are MNHEY and SMNVEV (reference sequence). V dropped 4 bases and J dropped 9 bases, with 10 bases sitting between them. The CDR3 sequence is 12 residues long. The CDR3 region is CASSSKGTEQFF. CDR3 DNA: TGTGCCAGCAGTTCAAAAGGGACTGAGCAGTTCTTC.

This sequence joins TRBV12-3 or TRBV12-4 and TRBJ1-2, with D possibly matching TRBD1 (5 bases). V dropped 6 bases and J dropped 8 bases, with 19 bases sitting between them. CDR3 size: 14 residues. CDR3 DNA sequence: TGTGCCAGCAGCACCGGGACGCTCAGCAGGGGCTACACCTTC. Translating it yields CASSTGTLSRGYTF.

This chain connects TRBV7-2 to TRBJ2-5; TRBD1 matches at 10 bases. CDR1 is SGHTA, CDR2 FQGNSA, per germline. With 4 bases clipped from V and 2 bases from J, the junction kept 7 bases outside the gene matches. The CDR3 loop spans 16 amino acids. The CDR3 reads CASSSRTGGGQETQYF. The CDR3 region has the DNA TGTGCCAGCAGCTCCAGGACAGGGGGAGGTCAAGAGACCCAGTACTTC. The variable domain in full, with the rest retrieved from reference TRBV7-2 and TRBJ2-5, is GAGVSQSPSNKVTEKGKDVELRCDPISGHTALYWYRQSLGQGLEFLIYFQGNSAPDKSGLPSDRFSAERTGGSVSTLTIQRTQQEDSAVYLCASSSRTGGGQETQYFGPGTRLLVL.

V is TRBV7-9 and J is TRBJ1-2; D possibly corresponds to TRBD1 (5 bases). Trimming stripped 1 base from V and 4 bases from J, with 10 bases between. The CDR3 has 14 residues. CDR1 is SEHNR and CDR2 is FQNEAQ in the germline V gene (reference sequence). The DNA for the CDR3 is TGTGCCAGCAGCTTAGTAGCTAGGGGCTATGGCTACACCTTC. Translation gives CASSLVARGYGYTF.

This clonotype appeared many times. The chain carries TRBV7-3 and TRBJ1-1; TRBD1 might be the D (6 bases). The germline gives CDR1 SGHTA, CDR2 FQGTGA. This CDR3 comprises 13 residues. The V end lost 6 bases, the J end lost 1 base, and 9 bases lay between the germline ends. Here the CDR3 reads CASSLTGNTEAFF. In DNA, the CDR3 is TGTGCCAGCAGTTTGACAGGGAACACTGAAGCTTTCTTT.

The chain carries TRBV12-3 or TRBV12-4 and TRBJ2-7; 8 nucleotides align to TRBD1. The CDR3 sequence is 14 residues long. Trimming cost V 4 bases and J 9 bases; bases outside gene matches: 11. The CDR3 sequence: CASSSGQGLGGQYF. CDR3 sequence (DNA): TGTGCCAGCAGTTCCGGACAGGGTCTCGGGGGGCAGTACTTC.

CDR3 sequence: CASSLGDSSDTQYF. Written as DNA, the CDR3 is TGCGCCAGCAGTCTTGGGGACAGTTCAGATACGCAGTATTTT. This chain connects TRBV5-1 to TRBJ2-3, with TRBD1 identical over 7 bases. J gave up 4 bases and V 5 bases, and 7 bases lay outside the gene matches. CDR1 is SGHRS and CDR2 is YFSETQ in the germline V gene. This CDR3 has 14 amino acids.

The CDR3: CASTLTTSPYEQYF. In DNA form, the CDR3 reads TGCGCCAGCACCTTAACCACTAGTCCCTACGAGCAGTACTTC. V gene TRBV5-1 combines with J gene TRBJ2-7, with a tentative D call TRBD2 (5 bases). The V and J ends lost 6 bases and 2 bases respectively, with 15 bases between them. Per the germline V gene, CDR1 is SGHRS and CDR2 is YFSETQ. The CDR3 totals 14 residues.

The J gene is TRBJ2-7, the V gene TRBV6-5; TRBD2 aligns across 11 bases. The CDR3 consists of 17 residues. Trimming cost V 4 bases and J 0 bases; bases outside gene matches: 8. Germline CDR1 is MNHEY and CDR2 is SVGAGI. The CDR3 sequence is CASSSRTSGLSSYEQYF. CDR3 nucleotides: TGTGCCAGCAGTTCCCGGACTAGCGGGCTGAGCTCCTACGAGCAGTACTTC.

The V call is TRBV2, the J call TRBJ2-1, with 7 bases aligning to TRBD1. CDR3 length: 15 residues. Trimming cost V 6 bases and J 0 bases; bases outside gene matches: 5. Germline-derived CDR1 and CDR2 are SNHLY and FYNNEI. The CDR3 DNA reads as TGTGCCAGCAGACCCGACAGGGACTCCTACAATGAGCAGTTCTTC. Translation: CASRPDRDSYNEQFF.

This clonotype showed up just a few times. The V call is TRBV20-1, the J call TRBJ2-7; D perhaps matches TRBD1 (6 bases). Deletions cut 3 bases from V and 1 base from J, with 16 bases between. This CDR3 is built from 15 residues. Germline CDR1 is DFQATT and CDR2 is SNEGSKA (reference sequence). CDR3 sequence: CSARPKDRRSYEQYF. The CDR3 coding sequence is TGCAGTGCTAGGCCAAAAGACAGGCGTTCCTACGAGCAGTACTTC.

This clonotype was recorded a few times. The chain employs TRBV12-3 or TRBV12-4 and TRBJ2-7; 10 positions match TRBD2. This CDR3 has 15 amino acids. Trimming cost V 8 bases and J 3 bases; bases outside gene matches: 10. The CDR3 is CASAPQRGGLYEQYF. The CDR3 DNA reads TGTGCCAGCGCTCCCCAGCGGGGGGGCCTCTACGAGCAGTACTTC.

V usage is TRBV11-3 and J usage is TRBJ2-5; D remains ambiguous. V was cut by 1 base and J by 11 bases, with 11 bases left in between. The CDR3 has 12 residues. Per the germline V gene, CDR1 is SGHNT and CDR2 is YENEEA. CDR3 in DNA: TGTGCCAGCAGCTTAGGGGATCGTGGGCAGTACTTC. Translating it yields CASSLGDRGQYF.

The rearrangement uses TRBV20-1 and TRBJ1-2, with TRBD1 matching over 7 bases. The trim removed 5 bases at V and 6 bases at J, leaving 9 bases unmatched. The CDR3 length is 13 residues. CDR1 and CDR2 from the germline V gene are DFQATT and SNEGSKA (reference sequence). CDR3 coding DNA: TGCAGTGCTGGGACAGCCCCGGTGGATGGCTACACCTTC. This gives the protein CSAGTAPVDGYTF.

Note on this clonotype: One junction end disagrees with the germline gene, perhaps due to a read error. This chain joins TRBV10-3 and TRBJ2-1; 7 positions match TRBD2. This CDR3 has 15 amino acids. CDR1 and CDR2 from the germline V gene are ENHRY and SYGVKD. In DNA form, the CDR3 reads TGTGTCATCAGCCCTAGTGGCGGGAGATCGGATGAGCAGTTCTTC. Translating gives CVISPSGGRSDEQFF.